This TCR beta chain was recovered during a study of T-cell memory formation after mild COVID-19. Findings and limits, study-wide: Memory sampled before infection contained some responding clones, suggesting cross-reactive memory joined.

This clonotype was counted many times. Its antigen remains unidentified. 5'RACE with constant-segment primers built TCRalpha and TCRbeta cDNA libraries with UMIs. TCRdb used MiXCR to reprocess the 5' RACE reads, holding one entry per CDR3 protein. The sample lists about 160,000 distinct CDR3 sequences, around 30% occurring once. Trimming took 0 bases from V and 3 from J, leaving 9 bases between them. CDR3 length: 14 residues. Germline values: CDR1 LNHNV, CDR2 YYDKDF (reference sequence). This rearrangement joins TRBV15 to TRBJ2-7, with D unresolved. The sequenced sample consisted of PBMCs or a T cell subset sorted from them (not recorded which). The receptor comes from an adult woman who had mild COVID-19 (a few samples of this study predate the infection). Cell type and time point are not known. CDR3 residues: CATSRDLGLYEQYF. The CDR3 nucleotides read TGTGCCACCAGCAGAGATCTGGGTCTCTACGAGCAGTACTTC.